The clone carrying this T cell receptor beta chain was found a few times. This record belongs to a study of T cells in Graves' hyperthyroidism and ophthalmopathy. The CDR3 has 14 residues. Germline lookup yields CDR1 MNHNS and CDR2 SASEGT. V dropped 7 bases and J dropped 8; count of bases not matched to a gene: 7. Amplified TCR beta CDR3 regions derived from RNA transcripts. First-round RT-PCR with HTBI primers amplified the TCR CDR3 region. TCRdb called the multiplex PCR reads again in MiXCR, with one record for every CDR3 protein. The table lists about 130,000 distinct CDR3 sequences, roughly a fifth of them singletons.

The TCR sequence derives from a woman between 45 and 60 years old with Graves' hyperthyroidism that later progressed to Graves' ophthalmopathy. This chain links TRBV6-1 with TRBJ1-6; 8 nucleotides match TRBD1. Sequenced sample: blood. The CDR3 sequence: CASTLTGEHSPLHF. CDR3 bases: TGTGCCAGCACCCTGACAGGGGAACATTCACCCCTCCACTTT.